The clone carrying this T cell receptor beta chain was picked up many times. Its antigen is currently unknown. Treatment of the sample: PENTA 11 planned treatment interruption arm or continuous ART arm. The source of the sample is a study of HIV-infected children after antiretroviral therapy interruption. Study-level background: Continuous-treatment samples came from weeks 0, 48 and 150. Study conclusions and caveats: Sorted CD45RA+ naive cells might include minor non-naive CD45RA+ cells.

A 3' RACE protocol on RNA, with unique molecular identifiers, produced the TCR library. TCRdb itself ran the 3' RACE reads through MiXCR, one entry per CDR3 protein. The sample holds tens of thousands of distinct CDR3 sequences, about 4.3% seen once. The V end was cut by 7 bases, the J end by 7 bases, with 17 bases between. The CDR3 is 15 amino acids. The germline V gene has CDR1 MNHEY and CDR2 SVGAGI. This TCR was sampled from a pool of human donors with HIV. The V gene is TRBV6-5, the J gene TRBJ1-6; possible D gene TRBD1, 5 bases. Material: CD45RA+ CD4+ T cells from PBMCs, pooled from several time points, obtained from a donor given antiretroviral therapy, either interrupted or continuous. Indicated subset: naive CD4+ CD45RA+ CD45RO- T cells. The CDR3 here is CASTPTAGANSPLHF. For the CDR3, the DNA is TGTGCCAGCACCCCCACGGCTGGGGCGAATTCACCCCTCCACTTT.